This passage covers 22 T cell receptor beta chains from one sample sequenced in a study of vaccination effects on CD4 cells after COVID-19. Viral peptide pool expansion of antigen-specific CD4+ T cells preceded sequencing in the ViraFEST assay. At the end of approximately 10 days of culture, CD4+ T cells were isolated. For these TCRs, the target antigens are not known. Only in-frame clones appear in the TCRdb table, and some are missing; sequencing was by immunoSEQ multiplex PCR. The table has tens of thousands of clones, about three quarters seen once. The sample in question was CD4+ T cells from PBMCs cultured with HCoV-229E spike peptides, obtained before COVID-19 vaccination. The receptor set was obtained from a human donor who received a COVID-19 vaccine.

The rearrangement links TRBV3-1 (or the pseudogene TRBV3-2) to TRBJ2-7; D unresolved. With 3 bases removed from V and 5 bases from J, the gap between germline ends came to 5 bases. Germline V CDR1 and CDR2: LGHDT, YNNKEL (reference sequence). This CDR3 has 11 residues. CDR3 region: CASSQVHEQYF. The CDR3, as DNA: TGTGCCAGCAGCCAGGTCCACGAGCAGTACTTC.

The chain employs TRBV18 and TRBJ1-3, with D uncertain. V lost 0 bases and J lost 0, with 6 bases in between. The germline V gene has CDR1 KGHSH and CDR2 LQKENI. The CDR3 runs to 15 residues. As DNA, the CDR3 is TGTGCCAGCTCACCACCGGTTTACTCTGGAAACACCATATATTTT. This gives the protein CASSPPVYSGNTIYF. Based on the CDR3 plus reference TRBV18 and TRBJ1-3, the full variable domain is NAGVMQNPRHLVRRRGQEARLRCSPMKGHSHVYWYRQLPEEGLKFMVYLQKENIIDESGMPKERFSAEFPKEGPSILRIQQVVRGDSAAYFCASSPPVYSGNTIYFGEGSWLTVV.

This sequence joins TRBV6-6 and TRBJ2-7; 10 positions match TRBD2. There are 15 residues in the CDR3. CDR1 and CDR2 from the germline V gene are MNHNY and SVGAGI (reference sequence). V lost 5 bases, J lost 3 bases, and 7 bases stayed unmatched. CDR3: CASSPQAGGGYEQYF. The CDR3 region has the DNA TGTGCCAGCAGTCCCCAAGCGGGAGGGGGCTACGAGCAGTACTTC.

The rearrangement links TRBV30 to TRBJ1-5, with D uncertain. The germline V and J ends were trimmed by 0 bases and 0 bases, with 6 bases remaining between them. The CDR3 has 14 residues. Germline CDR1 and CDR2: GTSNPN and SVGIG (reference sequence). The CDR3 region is CAWSVRVSNQPQHF. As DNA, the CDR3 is TGTGCCTGGAGTGTACGAGTTAGCAATCAGCCCCAGCATTTT. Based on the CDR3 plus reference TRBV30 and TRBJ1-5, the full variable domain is SQTIHQWPATLVQPVGSPLSLECTVEGTSNPNLYWYRQAAGRGLQLLFYSVGIGQISSEVPQNLSASRPQDRQFILSSKKLLLSDSGFYLCAWSVRVSNQPQHFGDGTRLSIL.

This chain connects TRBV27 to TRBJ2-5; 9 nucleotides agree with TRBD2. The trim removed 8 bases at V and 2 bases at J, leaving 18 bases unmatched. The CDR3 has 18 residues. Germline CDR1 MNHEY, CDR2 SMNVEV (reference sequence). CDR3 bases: TGTGCCAGCTCCACCCGCCGGGGAAGCGGGAGGATTCAAGAGACCCAGTACTTC. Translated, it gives CASSTRRGSGRIQETQYF.

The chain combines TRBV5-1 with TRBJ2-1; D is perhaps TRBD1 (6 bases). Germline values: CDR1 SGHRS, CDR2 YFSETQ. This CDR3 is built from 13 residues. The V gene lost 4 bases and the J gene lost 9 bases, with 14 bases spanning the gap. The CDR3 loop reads CASSQLQGSEQFF. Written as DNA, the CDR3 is TGCGCCAGCAGCCAGCTACAGGGTAGTGAGCAGTTCTTC.

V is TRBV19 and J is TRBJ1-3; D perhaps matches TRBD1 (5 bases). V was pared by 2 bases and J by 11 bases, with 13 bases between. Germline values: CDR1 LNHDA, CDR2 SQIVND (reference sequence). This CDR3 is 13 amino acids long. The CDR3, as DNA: TGTGCCAGTAGTATAAGACAGCCTGGCGCCATATATTTT. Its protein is CASSIRQPGAIYF.

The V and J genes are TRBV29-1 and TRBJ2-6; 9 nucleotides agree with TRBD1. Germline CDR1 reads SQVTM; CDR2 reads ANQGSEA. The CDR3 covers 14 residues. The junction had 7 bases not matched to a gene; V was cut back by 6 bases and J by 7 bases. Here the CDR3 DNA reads TGCAGCGTGCCCTACAGGGGGCACGCCAACGTCCTGACTTTC. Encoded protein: CSVPYRGHANVLTF.

CDR3 amino acids: CASSLETRKANSPLHF. The CDR3 DNA is TGTGCCAGCAGCTTAGAAACCCGCAAGGCTAATTCACCCCTCCACTTT. This sequence joins TRBV7-6 and TRBJ1-6; unclear D gene. The germline V gene has CDR1 SGHVS and CDR2 FNYEAQ. The ends were cut back, 1 base at V and 6 bases at J, with 13 bases in the middle. The CDR3 spans 16 residues.

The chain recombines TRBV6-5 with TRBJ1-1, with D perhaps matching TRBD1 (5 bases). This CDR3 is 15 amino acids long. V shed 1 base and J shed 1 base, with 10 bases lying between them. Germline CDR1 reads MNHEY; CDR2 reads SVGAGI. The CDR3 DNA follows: TGTGCCAGCAGTTACTGGGGGACGGCGAACACTGAAGCTTTCTTT. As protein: CASSYWGTANTEAFF.

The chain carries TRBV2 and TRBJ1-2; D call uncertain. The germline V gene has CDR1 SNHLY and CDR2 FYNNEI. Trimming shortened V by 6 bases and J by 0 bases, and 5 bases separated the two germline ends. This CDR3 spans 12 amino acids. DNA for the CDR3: TGTGCCAGCAGGTTAGCTAACTATGGCTACACCTTC. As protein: CASRLANYGYTF.

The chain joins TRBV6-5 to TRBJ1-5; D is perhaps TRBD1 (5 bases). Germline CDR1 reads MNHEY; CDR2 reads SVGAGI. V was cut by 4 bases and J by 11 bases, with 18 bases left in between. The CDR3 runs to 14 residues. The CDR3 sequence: CASSSNFWTGAQHF. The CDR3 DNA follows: TGTGCCAGCAGTTCTAACTTCTGGACGGGGGCCCAGCATTTT.

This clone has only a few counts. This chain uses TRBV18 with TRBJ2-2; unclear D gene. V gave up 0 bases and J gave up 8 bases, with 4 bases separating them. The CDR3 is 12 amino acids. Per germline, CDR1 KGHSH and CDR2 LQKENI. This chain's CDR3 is CASSPPSGELFF. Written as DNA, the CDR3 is TGTGCCAGCTCACCACCTTCGGGGGAGCTGTTTTTT.

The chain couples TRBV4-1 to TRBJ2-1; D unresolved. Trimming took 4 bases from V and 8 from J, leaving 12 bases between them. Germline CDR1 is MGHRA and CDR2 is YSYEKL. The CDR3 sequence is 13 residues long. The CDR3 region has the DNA TGCGCCAGCAGCCTTCTAGGAAGCGATGAGCAGTTCTTC. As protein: CASSLLGSDEQFF.

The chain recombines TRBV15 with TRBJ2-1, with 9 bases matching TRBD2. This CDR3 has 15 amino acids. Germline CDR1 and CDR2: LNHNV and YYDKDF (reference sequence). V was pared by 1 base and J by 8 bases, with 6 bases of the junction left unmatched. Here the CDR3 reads CATSRAAGGLDEQFF. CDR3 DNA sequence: TGTGCCACCAGCAGAGCGGCGGGAGGGTTGGATGAGCAGTTCTTC.

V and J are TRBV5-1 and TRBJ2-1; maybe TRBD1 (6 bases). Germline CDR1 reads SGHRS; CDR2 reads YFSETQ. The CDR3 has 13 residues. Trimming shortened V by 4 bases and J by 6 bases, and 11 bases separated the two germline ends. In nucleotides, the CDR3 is TGCGCCAGCAGCCGGGACATACTCAATGAGCAGTTCTTC. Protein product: CASSRDILNEQFF.

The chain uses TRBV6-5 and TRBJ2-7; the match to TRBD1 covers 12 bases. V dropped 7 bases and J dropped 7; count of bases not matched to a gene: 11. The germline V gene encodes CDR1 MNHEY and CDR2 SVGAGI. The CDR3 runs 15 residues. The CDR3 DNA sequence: TGTGCCAGCACACAACCGGGACAGGGGGCGCGAGAGCAGTACTTC. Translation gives CASTQPGQGAREQYF.

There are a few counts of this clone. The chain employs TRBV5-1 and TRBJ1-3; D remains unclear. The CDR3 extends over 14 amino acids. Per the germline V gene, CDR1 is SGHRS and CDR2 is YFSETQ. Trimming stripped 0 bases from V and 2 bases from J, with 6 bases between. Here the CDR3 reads CASSLELAGNTIYF. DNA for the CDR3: TGCGCCAGCAGCTTGGAATTAGCTGGAAACACCATATATTTT.

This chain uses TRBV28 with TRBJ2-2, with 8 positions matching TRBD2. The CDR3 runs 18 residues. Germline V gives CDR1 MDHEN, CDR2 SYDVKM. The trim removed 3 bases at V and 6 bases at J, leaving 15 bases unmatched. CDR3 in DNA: TGTGCCAGCAGTTTTGCCCAAAGACTAGCGCCCTTTCCCGGGGAGCTGTTTTTT. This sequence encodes CASSFAQRLAPFPGELFF.

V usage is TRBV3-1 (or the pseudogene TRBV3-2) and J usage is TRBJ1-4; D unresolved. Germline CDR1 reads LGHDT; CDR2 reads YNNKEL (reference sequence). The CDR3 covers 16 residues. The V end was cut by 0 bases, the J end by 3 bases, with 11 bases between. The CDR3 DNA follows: TGTGCCAGCAGCCAAGATCTGGGTACGGCTAATGAAAAACTGTTTTTT. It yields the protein CASSQDLGTANEKLFF.

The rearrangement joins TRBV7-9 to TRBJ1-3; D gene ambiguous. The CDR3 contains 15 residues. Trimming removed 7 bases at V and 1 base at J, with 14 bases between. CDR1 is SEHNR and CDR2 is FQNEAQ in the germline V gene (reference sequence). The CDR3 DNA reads TGTGCCAGCACCTGGCCAGTGGGGTCTGGAAACACCATATATTTT. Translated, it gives CASTWPVGSGNTIYF.

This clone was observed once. DNA for the CDR3: TGTGCCAGCAGCCCCCGGACTAGCGGTCCTGGGGATGAGCAGTTCTTC. Translating it yields CASSPRTSGPGDEQFF. The chain combines TRBV7-7 with TRBJ2-1; 10 bases fit TRBD2. The germline V gene encodes CDR1 SSHAT and CDR2 FNYEAQ (reference sequence). With 5 bases clipped from V and 8 bases from J, the junction kept 12 bases outside the gene matches. CDR3 length equals 16 residues.